One and the same sample provided the 24 T cell receptor beta chains below, sequenced in a study of blood T cells in healthy people across ages. With a J-beta primer mix and a sample-barcoded 5' primer, a second PCR ran about 7 to 12 cycles. Via MiXCR, TCRdb re-called the 5' RACE reads, giving one row per CDR3 protein. Among some 1,000,000 distinct CDR3 sequences, less than 25% were seen once, and the ten largest hold around 0.75%. The same sample was also used in a study of T cells of mothers and their children.

Material for sequencing was blood. The receptors shown here come from a girl aged 2 to 10 in good health.

The CDR3 bases are TGTGCCAGCAGCGCAAGGGAGCGCACAGATACGCAGTATTTT. Translation gives CASSARERTDTQYF. The chain uses TRBV7-2 and TRBJ2-3, with a possible D match to TRBD2 (5 bases). V dropped 5 bases and J dropped 1 base, with 10 bases sitting between them. There are 14 residues in the CDR3. Germline lookup yields CDR1 SGHTA and CDR2 FQGNSA. Variable domain in full (rest from reference TRBV7-2 and TRBJ2-3): GAGVSQSPSNKVTEKGKDVELRCDPISGHTALYWYRQSLGQGLEFLIYFQGNSAPDKSGLPSDRFSAERTGGSVSTLTIQRTQQEDSAVYLCASSARERTDTQYFGPGTRLTVL.

The chain combines TRBV29-1 with TRBJ2-5; D gene uncertain. There are 10 residues in the CDR3. V gave up 8 bases and J gave up 5 bases, with 9 bases separating them. Germline CDR1 and CDR2: SQVTM and ANQGSEA. CDR3 nucleotides: TGCAGCCCGTATCGGGAGACCCAGTACTTC. Translation gives CSPYRETQYF.

The V and J genes are TRBV27 and TRBJ2-4; 14 bases line up with TRBD2. The germline V gene encodes CDR1 MNHEY and CDR2 SMNVEV (reference sequence). This CDR3 contains 20 residues. V was clipped by 6 bases and J by 3 bases; unmatched bases: 16. CDR3 nucleotides: TGTGCCAGCAGCCTAAGACCGGGACTAGCGGGGGAGAGGGTCAAAAACATTCAGTACTTC. Protein product: CASSLRPGLAGERVKNIQYF.

This clonotype appeared a few times. The rearrangement joins TRBV20-1 to TRBJ1-2, with TRBD1 matching over 7 bases. V shed 3 bases and J 8 bases; nucleotides not matched to a gene: 6. This CDR3 is 12 amino acids long. Looked up from germline, CDR1 is DFQATT and CDR2 is SNEGSKA (reference sequence). CDR3 sequence (DNA): TGCAGTGCTAGCGAAACAGGGGAAGGCTACACCTTC. Its translation is CSASETGEGYTF.

This chain uses TRBV5-1 with TRBJ2-7, with 8 bases identical to TRBD1. This CDR3 comprises 15 residues. Losses at the gene ends were 0 bases for V and 2 bases for J; bases not matched to a gene: 4. Germline V lookup: CDR1 SGHRS, CDR2 YFSETQ. The DNA for the CDR3 is TGCGCCAGCAGCTTGGGGACAGGGAGCACCTACGAGCAGTACTTC. Its protein is CASSLGTGSTYEQYF.

This clonotype has only a few counts. The rearrangement joins TRBV10-3 to TRBJ1-4, with 9 bases fitting TRBD1. The CDR3 runs 14 residues. Germline-derived CDR1 and CDR2 are ENHRY and SYGVKD. V lost 6 bases to trimming and J lost 6 bases; unmatched junction nucleotides: 5. The DNA for the CDR3 is TGTGCCATCAGCAGACAGGGGGACGATGAAAAACTGTTTTTT. It translates to CAISRQGDDEKLFF.

The chain is built from TRBV20-1 and TRBJ2-7, with D unresolved. V was shortened by 5 bases and J by 1 base, with 18 bases between the two germline ends. Germline CDR1 DFQATT, CDR2 SNEGSKA (reference sequence). CDR3 length equals 15 residues. CDR3 DNA: TGCAGTGCTCGTGCCACAGCATCAGGTTCCTACGAGCAGTACTTC. Amino acid sequence: CSARATASGSYEQYF.

This clonotype was seen a handful of times. The rearrangement joins TRBV27 to TRBJ2-1; 7 positions match TRBD2. With V trimmed by 4 bases and J by 5 bases, 11 bases remained unmatched. This CDR3 has 16 amino acids. Germline-derived CDR1 and CDR2 are MNHEY and SMNVEV (reference sequence). The DNA for the CDR3 is TGTGCCAGCAGTTCCCTGGGCGGGAGTTACGACAATGAGCAGTTCTTC. Translation gives CASSSLGGSYDNEQFF.

The chain recombines TRBV20-1 with TRBJ2-1; 9 bases fit TRBD2. The tail of the sequence fits TRBJ2-7 better, so the J call may be wrong. This CDR3 spans 17 amino acids. Germline V gives CDR1 DFQATT, CDR2 SNEGSKA (reference sequence). The CDR3 reads CSARDPGASGASGEQYF. CDR3 bases: TGCAGTGCTAGAGATCCAGGGGCTAGCGGGGCCTCCGGCGAGCAGTACTTC.

This clonotype appeared a few times. The J gene is TRBJ1-2, the V gene TRBV4-1; tentative D call: TRBD1 (5 bases). Germline V gives CDR1 MGHRA, CDR2 YSYEKL. The CDR3 extends over 14 amino acids. Trimming removed 6 bases from V and 6 bases from J, with 17 bases in between. The CDR3 sequence: CASRLLGVPDGYTF. CDR3 sequence (DNA): TGCGCCAGCAGACTATTAGGGGTCCCGGATGGCTACACCTTC.

The chain uses TRBV7-2 and TRBJ2-5; TRBD1 agrees at 9 bases. From germline, CDR1 is SGHTA and CDR2 FQGNSA. The CDR3 length is 15 residues. The ends lost 5 bases at V and 3 bases at J; junction bases unmatched: 7. This CDR3 is CASSLTGTGKETQYF. The CDR3 DNA follows: TGTGCCAGCAGCCTCACCGGGACAGGGAAAGAGACCCAGTACTTC.

The sample holds a few counts of this clonotype. The rearrangement links TRBV11-3 to TRBJ2-5; D is uncertain. The J call may be wrong; the DNA end is better matched by TRBJ2-1. The germline gives CDR1 SGHNT, CDR2 YENEEA. CDR3 length equals 13 residues. CDR3 loop: CASSLDRTGEQFF. The CDR3 DNA reads as TGTGCCAGCAGCTTAGATAGAACCGGTGAGCAGTTCTTC.

This chain joins TRBV5-6 and TRBJ2-3, with 7 bases lining up with TRBD2. The CDR3 sequence is 16 residues long. V was clipped by 1 base and J by 2 bases; unmatched bases: 7. Germline lookup yields CDR1 SGHDT and CDR2 YYEEEE. CDR3 bases: TGTGCCAGCAGCTTGACTAGCGACTACTACACAGATACGCAGTATTTT. It specifies CASSLTSDYYTDTQYF.

The chain uses TRBV7-9 and TRBJ1-1; TRBD1 might be the D (5 bases). The germline V gene has CDR1 SEHNR and CDR2 FQNEAQ (reference sequence). Trimming left V 4 bases short and J 4 bases short, with 16 bases between. The CDR3 covers 15 residues. The CDR3 loop reads CASSSGGVSVTEAFF. The CDR3 DNA is TGTGCCAGCAGCTCCGGGGGAGTTTCGGTCACTGAAGCTTTCTTT.

This clonotype appeared a few times. The genes are TRBV14 and TRBJ2-1, with a tentative D call TRBD2 (6 bases). Germline V gene data show CDR1 as SGHDN and CDR2 as FVKESK. V lost 1 base to trimming and J lost 1 base, with 14 bases between them. The CDR3 has 17 residues. CDR3 loop: CASSQGAGTPSYNEQFF. DNA for the CDR3: TGTGCCAGCAGCCAAGGGGCCGGGACTCCTTCCTACAATGAGCAGTTCTTC. Together with reference TRBV14 and TRBJ2-1, the CDR3 gives the full variable domain: EAGVTQFPSHSVIEKGQTVTLRCDPISGHDNLYWYRRVMGKEIKFLLHFVKESKQDESGMPNNRFLAERTGGTYSTLKVQPAELEDSGVYFCASSQGAGTPSYNEQFFGPGTRLTVL.

In its sample, this clonotype was seen a few times. V and J are TRBV29-1 and TRBJ2-1, with 11 bases identical to TRBD2. Germline V CDR1 and CDR2: SQVTM, ANQGSEA. The CDR3 consists of 12 residues. With 6 bases clipped from V and 15 bases from J, the junction kept 10 bases outside the gene matches. The CDR3 region has the DNA TGCAGCGTCGAGACTCTAGCGGGGGGCCTGTTCTTC. This gives the protein CSVETLAGGLFF.

This clonotype was seen only a few times. The V call is TRBV7-9, the J call TRBJ1-1; D remains unclear. Trimming pared 7 bases from V and 2 bases from J, leaving 17 bases between. Germline CDR1 SEHNR, CDR2 FQNEAQ (reference sequence). The CDR3 length is 15 residues. This CDR3 reads CASTPEGGSNTEAFF. The CDR3 DNA reads as TGTGCCAGCACCCCTGAGGGCGGATCTAACACTGAAGCTTTCTTT.

The chain carries TRBV5-1 and TRBJ2-5; 10 bases fit TRBD2. Trimming at V came to 4 bases and at J to 5 bases, leaving 8 bases not matched to a gene. This CDR3 spans 15 amino acids. Germline CDR1 is SGHRS and CDR2 is YFSETQ. Written as DNA, the CDR3 is TGCGCCAGCAGCCGAGCGGGAGGGCCTGAGGAGACCCAGTACTTC. Its translation: CASSRAGGPEETQYF.

This clonotype was counted between two and nine times. The genes are TRBV27 and TRBJ1-2, with 7 bases matching TRBD1. Germline CDR1 MNHEY, CDR2 SMNVEV (reference sequence). The CDR3 is 15 residues long. V trimming: 3 bases; J trimming: 3 bases; junction bases outside the gene matches: 7. The CDR3 is CASSFPTGSDYGYTF. CDR3 nucleotide sequence: TGTGCCAGCAGTTTCCCGACAGGGAGTGACTATGGCTACACCTTC.

The genes are TRBV12-3 or TRBV12-4 and TRBJ2-3; 8 bases line up with TRBD1. CDR3 length: 13 residues. V gave up 6 bases and J gave up 4 bases; unmatched junction bases: 3. CDR3 amino acids: CASRTGDADTQYF. CDR3 nucleotide sequence: TGTGCCAGCAGGACAGGGGACGCAGATACGCAGTATTTT.

In this sample, this clonotype turned up a few times. The chain carries TRBV20-1 and TRBJ1-1; 8 nucleotides align to TRBD1. V shed 6 bases, J shed 5 bases, and the junction held 5 bases outside the gene matches. CDR3 length: 12 amino acids. Germline CDR1 DFQATT, CDR2 SNEGSKA (reference sequence). DNA for the CDR3: TGCAGTGCACCCAGGGGGCAGACTGAAGCTTTCTTT. It translates to CSAPRGQTEAFF.

This sequence joins TRBV7-9 and TRBJ2-5; TRBD2 is a possible D gene (6 bases). The DNA end favors TRBJ2-1, so the J call may be wrong. Germline lookup yields CDR1 SEHNR and CDR2 FQNEAQ (reference sequence). The CDR3 runs 15 residues. The CDR3 sequence: CASRAPGLQYNEQFF. The CDR3 bases are TGTGCCAGCAGAGCCCCGGGACTGCAATACAATGAGCAGTTCTTC.

The chain joins TRBV20-1 to TRBJ2-5; D may correspond to TRBD1 or TRBD2 (5 bases each). Trimming took 5 bases from V and 4 from J, leaving 26 bases between them. The CDR3 length is 17 residues. Per germline, CDR1 DFQATT and CDR2 SNEGSKA (reference sequence). CDR3 nucleotide sequence: TGCAGTGCTCCTCTCAGCGTCCCCACCACTGGGGGAGAGACCCAGTACTTC. Translating it yields CSAPLSVPTTGGETQYF.

There are a few counts of this clonotype. The chain combines TRBV12-3 or TRBV12-4 with TRBJ2-5; no reliable D call. This CDR3 spans 12 amino acids. Trimming cost V 7 bases and J 7 bases, with 13 bases left between them. Here the CDR3 reads CASTSNLATQYF. The DNA for the CDR3 is TGTGCCAGCACCTCAAACTTAGCGACCCAGTACTTC.